The next 30 T cell receptor beta chains were all read from a single sample in a study of blood T cell repertoires in COVID-19. Assay: immunoSEQ multiplex PCR; the TCRdb copy retains only in-frame clones and omits some. The sample has some 200,000 clones, 75% to 90% seen once. Source material: PBMCs or T cells enriched from blood (not recorded which). These receptors originate from a woman in her 40s with acute COVID-19.

This clone was picked up one time. The chain uses TRBV5-5 and TRBJ2-2; TRBD1 matches 7 bases. In germline, CDR1 is SGHKS, CDR2 YYEKEE (reference sequence). The V segment lost 4 bases and the J segment 6 bases; nucleotides outside the gene matches: 9. CDR3 length equals 15 residues. CDR3 loop: CASSLRQGGAGELFF. DNA of the CDR3: TGTGCCAGCAGCCTCCGACAGGGTGGGGCCGGGGAGCTGTTTTTT.

The V gene is TRBV5-1, the J gene TRBJ2-6, with 7 bases fitting TRBD1. V trimming: 0 bases; J trimming: 1 base; junction bases outside the gene matches: 7. Germline V lookup: CDR1 SGHRS, CDR2 YFSETQ. The CDR3 has 18 amino acids. This chain's CDR3 is CASSLVVGGASGANVLTF. Written as DNA, the CDR3 is TGCGCCAGCAGCTTGGTGGTAGGGGGCGCTTCTGGGGCCAACGTCCTGACTTTC.

This clone was detected a few times. In nucleotides, the CDR3 is TGTGCCAGTAAAGCAGGGGGCAGCTACAATGAGCAGTTCTTC. This codes for CASKAGGSYNEQFF. This chain links TRBV19 with TRBJ2-1; 8 bases line up with TRBD1. V trimming: 7 bases; J trimming: 3 bases; junction bases outside the gene matches: 5. The CDR3 length is 14 residues. Germline-derived CDR1 and CDR2 are LNHDA and SQIVND (reference sequence).

This sequence joins TRBV19 and TRBJ2-1, with 10 nucleotides matching TRBD1. CDR1 is LNHDA, CDR2 SQIVND, per germline (reference sequence). This CDR3 region has 15 residues. With V trimmed by 4 bases and J by 11 bases, 11 bases remained unmatched. CDR3 DNA: TGTGCCAGTAGTACTCCGGGACAGGGGACCCCGAAGCAGTTCTTC. It codes for CASSTPGQGTPKQFF. The whole variable domain, remainder taken from reference TRBV19 and TRBJ2-1, is DGGITQSPKYLFRKEGQNVTLSCEQNLNHDAMYWYRQDPGQGLRLIYYSQIVNDFQKGDIAEGYSVSREKKESFPLTVTSAQKNPTAFYLCASSTPGQGTPKQFFGPGTRLTVL.

The V call is TRBV9, the J call TRBJ1-4; TRBD1 is a possible D gene (6 bases). There are 14 residues in the CDR3. Germline lookup yields CDR1 SGDLS and CDR2 YYNGEE. Trimming removed 1 base from V and 8 bases from J, with 12 bases in between. CDR3: CASSVSPTGEKLFF. CDR3 nucleotides: TGTGCCAGCAGCGTAAGTCCGACAGGCGAAAAACTGTTTTTT. Full variable domain (missing parts from reference TRBV9 and TRBJ1-4): DSGVTQTPKHLITATGQRVTLRCSPRSGDLSVYWYQQSLDQGLQFLIQYYNGEERAKGNILERFSAQQFPDLHSELNLSSLELGDSALYFCASSVSPTGEKLFFGSGTQLSVL.

V gene TRBV19 combines with J gene TRBJ1-1; D remains ambiguous. The germline V gene encodes CDR1 LNHDA and CDR2 SQIVND (reference sequence). The CDR3 loop spans 14 amino acids. Trimming cost V 3 bases and J 4 bases, with 12 bases left between them. In DNA, the CDR3 is TGTGCCAGTAGTATCTCGGGGATAGGCACTGAAGCTTTCTTT. Translation gives CASSISGIGTEAFF. The variable domain in full, with the rest retrieved from reference TRBV19 and TRBJ1-1, is DGGITQSPKYLFRKEGQNVTLSCEQNLNHDAMYWYRQDPGQGLRLIYYSQIVNDFQKGDIAEGYSVSREKKESFPLTVTSAQKNPTAFYLCASSISGIGTEAFFGQGTRLTVV.

The J gene is TRBJ1-6, the V gene TRBV9; D remains ambiguous. The germline gives CDR1 SGDLS, CDR2 YYNGEE. V lost 2 bases and J 7 bases, leaving 13 bases between the germline ends. The CDR3 consists of 15 residues. The CDR3 DNA is TGTGCCAGCAGCGTCGGAATATCAGGAAATTCACCCCTCCACTTT. Translated, it gives CASSVGISGNSPLHF.

The chain is built from TRBV30 and TRBJ2-4, with a possible D match to TRBD1 (5 bases). This CDR3 is 15 amino acids long. The germline gives CDR1 GTSNPN, CDR2 SVGIG (reference sequence). V shed 0 bases and J shed 0 bases, with 9 bases lying between them. This CDR3 reads CAWSVGVLAKNIQYF. In DNA, the CDR3 is TGTGCCTGGAGTGTAGGGGTCCTAGCCAAAAACATTCAGTACTTC. Full variable domain (outside the CDR3, taken from reference TRBV30 and TRBJ2-4): SQTIHQWPATLVQPVGSPLSLECTVEGTSNPNLYWYRQAAGRGLQLLFYSVGIGQISSEVPQNLSASRPQDRQFILSSKKLLLSDSGFYLCAWSVGVLAKNIQYFGAGTRLSVL.

V and J are TRBV7-9 and TRBJ2-1; weak D call: TRBD2 (5 bases). Trimming pared 6 bases from V and 5 bases from J, leaving 11 bases between. CDR3 size: 13 residues. Germline-derived CDR1 and CDR2 are SEHNR and FQNEAQ (reference sequence). The CDR3 spells CASRAADDNEQFF. The CDR3 DNA reads TGTGCCAGCAGGGCAGCGGATGACAATGAGCAGTTCTTC.

This chain uses TRBV6-2 or TRBV6-3 with TRBJ1-5; a possible D gene is TRBD1 (5 bases). The CDR3 totals 13 residues. V lost 6 bases to trimming and J lost 3 bases, with 9 bases between them. Germline CDR1 and CDR2: MNHEY and SVGEGT. The CDR3 spells CASSAGFNQPQHF. Here the CDR3 DNA reads TGTGCCAGCAGCGCAGGGTTCAATCAGCCCCAGCATTTT.

CDR3 region: CASSVAETGDYGYTF. CDR3 DNA: TGTGCCAGCAGCGTAGCCGAGACAGGGGACTATGGCTACACCTTC. The rearrangement links TRBV9 to TRBJ1-2; 8 nucleotides agree with TRBD1. The germline gives CDR1 SGDLS, CDR2 YYNGEE. The trim removed 0 bases at V and 3 bases at J, leaving 4 bases unmatched. The CDR3 extends over 15 amino acids.

V gene TRBV5-6 combines with J gene TRBJ2-7, with D maybe TRBD2 (6 bases). The V gene's germline CDR1 is SGHDT and CDR2 YYEEEE. The CDR3 totals 13 residues. V was cut by 4 bases and J by 3 bases, with 11 bases left in between. DNA for the CDR3: TGTGCCAGCAGCCGCGGGACGAACTACGAGCAGTACGTC. This codes for CASSRGTNYEQYV.

The chain has TRBV30 and TRBJ1-1, with 8 nucleotides matching TRBD1. The CDR3 contains 14 residues. Per germline, CDR1 GTSNPN and CDR2 SVGIG (reference sequence). The V gene end was trimmed by 2 bases and the J gene end by 5 bases; junction bases not matched to a gene: 7. DNA for the CDR3: TGTGCCTGGAGTTCCGGGACAGGTCGTACTGAAGCTTTCTTT. Its translation is CAWSSGTGRTEAFF.

The chain has TRBV7-9 and TRBJ2-2, with 7 bases fitting TRBD2. Germline V CDR1 and CDR2: SEHNR, FQNEAQ (reference sequence). V was clipped by 5 bases and J by 4 bases; unmatched bases: 10. The CDR3 contains 16 residues. CDR3 sequence: CASSLRGPGGTGELFF. The CDR3 DNA reads TGTGCCAGCAGCCTCCGGGGTCCGGGGGGCACCGGGGAGCTGTTTTTT.

The V call is TRBV16, the J call TRBJ1-2; D possibly corresponds to TRBD1 (6 bases). Germline V gene data show CDR1 as KGHSY and CDR2 as FQNENV. This CDR3 region has 15 residues. Deletions cut 1 base from V and 4 bases from J, with 13 bases between. CDR3 amino acids: CASSQWTVQGYGYTF. The CDR3 DNA is TGTGCCAGCAGCCAATGGACAGTCCAAGGCTATGGCTACACCTTC.

This clone has just one count. This chain uses TRBV12-3 or TRBV12-4 with TRBJ1-2, with a tentative D call TRBD1 (5 bases). The CDR3 is 13 residues long. The germline V and J ends were trimmed by 2 bases and 4 bases, with 8 bases remaining between them. The CDR3 loop is CASSLSGVYGYTF. CDR3 bases: TGTGCCAGCAGTTTATCGGGGGTCTATGGCTACACCTTC.

The rearrangement links TRBV18 to TRBJ1-5; TRBD1 might be the D (6 bases). The germline V gene has CDR1 KGHSH and CDR2 LQKENI. This CDR3 region has 15 residues. V lost 3 bases, J lost 0 bases, and 9 bases lay in between. CDR3 nucleotide sequence: TGTGCCAGCTCACCGGGGGCGGATAGCAATCAGCCCCAGCATTTT. Amino acid sequence: CASSPGADSNQPQHF.

This clone was detected a few times. The rearrangement uses TRBV24-1 and TRBJ2-3, with TRBD2 identical over 14 bases. The CDR3 covers 17 residues. Germline V CDR1 and CDR2: KGHDR, SFDVKD. V dropped 0 bases and J dropped 3; count of bases not matched to a gene: 1. The CDR3, as DNA: TGTGCCACCAGTGATTTGCGGACTAGCGGGGGGACAGATACGCAGTATTTT. This codes for CATSDLRTSGGTDTQYF.

The V gene is TRBV19, the J gene TRBJ1-1; 7 nucleotides align to TRBD1. Trimming took 5 bases from V and 4 from J; bases not matched to a gene: 4. CDR1 and CDR2 from the germline V gene are LNHDA and SQIVND (reference sequence). The CDR3 extends over 13 amino acids. The CDR3 DNA reads as TGTGCCAGTAGTGCGGGACAGCCCACTGAAGCTTTCTTT. Translating it yields CASSAGQPTEAFF.

This clone was observed a handful of times. The chain couples TRBV7-9 to TRBJ2-1; 9 bases map to TRBD2. The V and J ends lost 3 bases and 5 bases, in that order; junction bases with no gene match: 14. CDR3 length: 18 residues. CDR1 is SEHNR, CDR2 FQNEAQ, per germline (reference sequence). In DNA form, the CDR3 reads TGTGCCAGCAGCTTTAACCCCTACCAGCGGGGGGTAAACAATGAGCAGTTCTTC. The encoded protein is CASSFNPYQRGVNNEQFF.

The rearrangement links TRBV19 to TRBJ2-1; TRBD1 matches at 8 bases. CDR3 length: 16 amino acids. Germline CDR1 LNHDA, CDR2 SQIVND (reference sequence). J gave up 7 bases and V 2 bases, and 10 bases lay outside the gene matches. This chain's CDR3 is CASSINRGTGTNEQFF. The CDR3 coding sequence is TGTGCCAGTAGTATAAATCGGGGGACAGGAACGAATGAGCAGTTCTTC.

The rearrangement joins TRBV10-3 to TRBJ1-5, with TRBD1 matching 10 bases. There are 14 residues in the CDR3. V trimming: 6 bases; J trimming: 5 bases; junction bases outside the gene matches: 4. In germline, CDR1 is ENHRY, CDR2 SYGVKD. CDR3 protein: CAIRTGTGDQPQHF. The CDR3 DNA reads as TGTGCCATCAGGACAGGGACAGGGGATCAGCCCCAGCATTTT.

This clone was detected a few times. This chain links TRBV15 with TRBJ1-2, with D possibly TRBD1 on 6 matching bases. V dropped 3 bases and J dropped 4 bases, with 15 bases sitting between them. Per the germline V gene, CDR1 is LNHNV and CDR2 is YYDKDF (reference sequence). This CDR3 comprises 15 residues. The CDR3 region is CATSSLQGGFYGYTF. The CDR3 DNA follows: TGTGCCACCAGCAGTTTACAGGGCGGTTTCTATGGCTACACCTTC.

This clone was picked up a small number of times. The chain recombines TRBV5-1 with TRBJ1-3; 9 bases match TRBD1. Trimming took 0 bases from V and 3 from J; bases not matched to a gene: 1. CDR3 length equals 15 residues. Germline CDR1 SGHRS, CDR2 YFSETQ. CDR3 coding DNA: TGCGCCAGCAGCTTGGACAGGGGGCATGGAAACACCATATATTTT. It encodes CASSLDRGHGNTIYF.

This sequence joins TRBV9 and TRBJ1-1; 11 nucleotides align to TRBD1. The CDR3 covers 19 residues. The ends lost 0 bases at V and 5 bases at J; junction bases unmatched: 15. The V gene's germline CDR1 is SGDLS and CDR2 YYNGEE. The CDR3: CASSVGSGQGVMVRTEAFF. The CDR3, as DNA: TGTGCCAGCAGCGTAGGTTCGGGACAGGGGGTTATGGTACGGACTGAAGCTTTCTTT.

The chain has TRBV5-4 and TRBJ1-1; 7 nucleotides match TRBD1. CDR1 is SGHNT and CDR2 is YYREEE in the germline V gene (reference sequence). Trimming took 4 bases from V and 0 from J; bases not matched to a gene: 6. There are 15 residues in the CDR3. This CDR3 reads CASSGGDRVNTEAFF. CDR3 sequence (DNA): TGTGCCAGCAGCGGGGGAGACAGGGTGAACACTGAAGCTTTCTTT.

V is TRBV18 and J is TRBJ2-7, with 7 bases fitting TRBD1. The CDR3 runs to 14 residues. Trimming removed 3 bases from V and 6 bases from J; junction bases left unmatched: 8. Germline CDR1 KGHSH, CDR2 LQKENI. DNA for the CDR3: TGTGCCAGCTCACCCGATACAGGGGTTCGCGAGCAGTACTTC. Translating it yields CASSPDTGVREQYF.

V and J are TRBV7-2 and TRBJ1-2; 10 bases align to TRBD1. The V gene's germline CDR1 is SGHTA and CDR2 FQGNSA. Germline trimming cut 5 bases from V and 5 bases from J; bases unmatched to any gene: 2. The CDR3 spans 13 residues. The CDR3 protein is CASSAGQGYGYTF. DNA of the CDR3: TGTGCCAGCAGCGCGGGACAGGGGTATGGCTACACCTTC.

The V gene is TRBV10-2, the J gene TRBJ2-1; perhaps TRBD1 as D (5 bases). The V gene lost 3 bases and the J gene lost 1 base, with 10 bases spanning the gap. CDR1 WSHSY and CDR2 SAAADI come from the germline V gene. The CDR3 covers 15 residues. Here the CDR3 reads CASSDRRGSYNEQFF. Written as DNA, the CDR3 is TGCGCCAGCAGTGACAGAAGGGGATCCTACAATGAGCAGTTCTTC.

V gene TRBV7-2 combines with J gene TRBJ2-2; TRBD2 aligns across 7 bases. V was pared by 4 bases and J by 5 bases, with 7 bases of the junction left unmatched. CDR1 and CDR2 (germline): SGHTA, FQGNSA. This CDR3 has 15 residues. The CDR3: CASSSPWGGTGELFF. CDR3 in DNA: TGTGCCAGCAGCTCCCCCTGGGGGGGGACCGGGGAGCTGTTTTTT. The complete variable domain, with remaining parts taken from reference TRBV7-2 and TRBJ2-2, reads GAGVSQSPSNKVTEKGKDVELRCDPISGHTALYWYRQSLGQGLEFLIYFQGNSAPDKSGLPSDRFSAERTGGSVSTLTIQRTQQEDSAVYLCASSSPWGGTGELFFGEGSRLTVL.